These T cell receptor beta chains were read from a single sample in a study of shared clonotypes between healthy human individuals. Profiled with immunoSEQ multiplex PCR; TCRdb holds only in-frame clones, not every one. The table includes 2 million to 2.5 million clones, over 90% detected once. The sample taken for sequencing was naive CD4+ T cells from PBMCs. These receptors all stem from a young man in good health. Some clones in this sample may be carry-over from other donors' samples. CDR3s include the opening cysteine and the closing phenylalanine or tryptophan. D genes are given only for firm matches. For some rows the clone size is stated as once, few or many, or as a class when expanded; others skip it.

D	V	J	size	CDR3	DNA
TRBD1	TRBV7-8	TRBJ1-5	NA	CASSKNGQGGQPQHF	TGTGCCAGCAGCAAAAACGGACAGGGAGGCCAGCCCCAGCATTTT
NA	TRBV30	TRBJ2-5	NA	CAWELGETQYF	TGTGCCTGGGAGTTAGGGGAGACCCAGTACTTC
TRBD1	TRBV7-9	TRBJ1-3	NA	CASSLRTGQGNTIYF	TGTGCCAGCAGCTTACGGACAGGGCAAGGAAACACCATATATTTT
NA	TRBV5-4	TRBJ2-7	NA	CASSSDTYEQYF	TGTGCCAGCAGCTCCGACACATACGAGCAGTACTTC
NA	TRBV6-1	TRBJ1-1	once	CASSERGRGSEAFF	TGTGCCAGCAGTGAACGGGGTAGAGGGAGTGAAGCTTTCTTT
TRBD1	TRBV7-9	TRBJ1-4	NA	CASSPRQGLNEKLFF	TGTGCCAGCAGCCCCAGACAGGGTTTAAATGAAAAACTGTTTTTT
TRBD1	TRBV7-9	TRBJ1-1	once	CASSRQGGAAEAFF	TGTGCCAGCAGCCGACAGGGGGGGGCGGCTGAAGCTTTCTTT
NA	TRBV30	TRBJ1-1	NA	CAWETGGNTEAFF	TGTGCCTGGGAGACAGGCGGGAACACTGAAGCTTTCTTT
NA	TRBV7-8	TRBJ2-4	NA	CASSSPGSLAKNIQYF	TGTGCCAGCAGCTCCCCGGGGTCATTAGCCAAAAACATTCAGTACTTC
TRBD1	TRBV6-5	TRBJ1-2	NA	CASSYSTRGRGGGYTF	TGTGCCAGCAGTTACTCGACCAGGGGGAGAGGTGGGGGCTACACCTTC
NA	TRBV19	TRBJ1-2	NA	CASSTWGDYGYTF	TGTGCCAGTAGTACGTGGGGGGACTATGGCTACACCTTC
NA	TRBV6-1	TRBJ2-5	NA	CASRGGPETQYF	TGTGCCAGCAGGGGAGGTCCAGAGACCCAGTACTTC
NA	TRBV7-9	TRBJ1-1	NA	CASSGQGSMNTEAFF	TGTGCCAGCAGCGGGCAGGGGTCGATGAACACTGAAGCTTTCTTT
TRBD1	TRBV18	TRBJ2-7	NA	CASSIGGQSYYEQYF	TGTGCCAGCTCTATTGGGGGACAGAGCTACTACGAGCAGTACTTC
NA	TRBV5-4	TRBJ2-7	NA	CASSLGRGEQYF	TGTGCCAGCAGCCTGGGTCGGGGCGAGCAGTACTTC
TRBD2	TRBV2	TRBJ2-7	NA	CASRSTSGRAFGEQYF	TGTGCCAGCAGATCCACTAGCGGGAGGGCCTTTGGCGAGCAGTACTTC
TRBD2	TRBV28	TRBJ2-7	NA	CASSLGTSGTYEQYF	TGTGCCAGCAGTTTAGGAACTAGCGGGACCTACGAGCAGTACTTC
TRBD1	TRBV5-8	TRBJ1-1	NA	CASTRQGPPNTEAFF	TGTGCCAGCACCCGACAGGGGCCCCCGAACACTGAAGCTTTCTTT
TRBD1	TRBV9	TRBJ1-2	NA	CASNPTGGPNYGYTF	TGTGCCAGCAACCCTACAGGGGGCCCTAACTATGGCTACACCTTC
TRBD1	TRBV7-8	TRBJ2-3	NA	CASSWGQGSYTQYF	TGTGCCAGCAGCTGGGGACAGGGGAGCTATACGCAGTATTTT
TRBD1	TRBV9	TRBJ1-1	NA	CASTPTGANTEAFF	TGTGCCAGCACCCCAACAGGGGCGAACACTGAAGCTTTCTTT
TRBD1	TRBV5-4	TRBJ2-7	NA	CASSGTGGPFAEQYF	TGTGCCAGCAGCGGGACAGGGGGGCCCTTTGCCGAGCAGTACTTC
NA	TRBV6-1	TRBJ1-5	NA	CASSEFLTWYQGILRGGQPQHF	TGTGCCAGCAGTGAATTTTTAACGTGGTACCAGGGGATACTACGCGGGGGGCAGCCCCAGCATTTT
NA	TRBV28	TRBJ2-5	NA	CASSRRATRPQETQYF	TGTGCCAGCAGCCGGAGGGCTACCCGACCCCAAGAGACCCAGTACTTC
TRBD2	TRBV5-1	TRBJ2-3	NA	CASSPLAGGRTDTQYF	TGCGCCAGCAGCCCCTTAGCGGGAGGACGCACAGATACGCAGTATTTT
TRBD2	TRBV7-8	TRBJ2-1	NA	CASSAIGTSEPNEQFF	TGTGCCAGCAGCGCGATTGGAACTAGCGAGCCCAATGAGCAGTTCTTC
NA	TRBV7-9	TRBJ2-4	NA	CASSLDRPADIQYF	TGTGCCAGCAGCTTAGACAGGCCTGCAGACATTCAGTACTTC
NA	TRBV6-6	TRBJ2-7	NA	CASSPYGPLSGEQYF	TGTGCCAGCAGTCCTTACGGGCCCTTGAGTGGGGAGCAGTACTTC
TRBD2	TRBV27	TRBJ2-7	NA	CASSARTSGSPSSYEQYF	TGTGCCAGCAGTGCCCGGACTAGCGGGAGTCCTAGCTCCTACGAGCAGTACTTC
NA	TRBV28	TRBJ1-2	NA	CASRIGDYGYTF	TGTGCCAGCAGAATAGGGGACTATGGCTACACCTTC